This passage covers 3 T cell receptor beta chains from one sample sequenced in a study of blood T cells in healthy people across ages. Using a J-beta primer mix together with a sample-barcoded 5' primer, a second PCR was run for roughly 6 to 11 cycles. From the 5' RACE reads, TCRdb called clonotypes with MiXCR, one entry per CDR3 protein. The sample has around 800,000 distinct CDR3 sequences; 20% to 30% are singletons. This sample was also put to use in a study of T cells of mothers and their children.

Sequencing was performed on blood. The receptors stem from a boy between 10 and 17 years old in good health.

The chain couples TRBV6-5 to TRBJ2-4; no firm D call. Trimming took off 5 bases at V and 0 bases at J, with 8 bases between the two ends. The CDR3 contains 14 residues. Germline-derived CDR1 and CDR2 are MNHEY and SVGAGI. The CDR3 spells CASSQGIAKNIQYF. CDR3 coding DNA: TGTGCCAGCAGTCAAGGGATAGCCAAAAACATTCAGTACTTC.

The chain has TRBV4-1 and TRBJ2-7, with 11 bases lining up with TRBD2. The CDR3 is 14 amino acids. In germline, CDR1 is MGHRA, CDR2 YSYEKL. With 3 bases clipped from V and 3 bases from J, the junction kept 1 base outside the gene matches. DNA for the CDR3: TGCGCCAGCAGCCATGGGACTAGCGGCTACGAGCAGTACTTC. Translating gives CASSHGTSGYEQYF.

The V and J genes are TRBV28 and TRBJ1-3; tentatively, D is TRBD1 (5 bases). Germline values: CDR1 MDHEN, CDR2 SYDVKM. The length of the CDR3 is 15 residues. Trimming left V 5 bases short and J 3 bases short, with 14 bases between. CDR3 in DNA: TGTGCCAGCAGTCCCCAGACAGCAGTTGGAAACACCATATATTTT. As protein: CASSPQTAVGNTIYF.